The entry below describes one TCR beta chain. These data are taken from a study of blood T cell repertoires in COVID-19. Clones were read by immunoSEQ multiplex PCR, and TCRdb kept only the in-frame ones, dropping some. The repertoire consists of about 270,000 clones, with approximately 89% occurring once and the leading ten covering 2.5% to 3%. Trimming at V came to 2 bases and at J to 7 bases, leaving 3 bases not matched to a gene. The CDR3 extends over 13 amino acids. The V gene's germline CDR1 is MNHNS and CDR2 SASEGT. The TCR originated in a man between 35 and 55 years old who had been exposed to COVID-19. The chain links TRBV6-1 to TRBJ1-2; 8 bases map to TRBD1. The specimen was PBMCs or T cells enriched from blood (not recorded which). Here the CDR3 DNA reads TGTGCCAGCAGTGAACAGGGGGCTGGTGGCTACACCTTC. It codes for CASSEQGAGGYTF.